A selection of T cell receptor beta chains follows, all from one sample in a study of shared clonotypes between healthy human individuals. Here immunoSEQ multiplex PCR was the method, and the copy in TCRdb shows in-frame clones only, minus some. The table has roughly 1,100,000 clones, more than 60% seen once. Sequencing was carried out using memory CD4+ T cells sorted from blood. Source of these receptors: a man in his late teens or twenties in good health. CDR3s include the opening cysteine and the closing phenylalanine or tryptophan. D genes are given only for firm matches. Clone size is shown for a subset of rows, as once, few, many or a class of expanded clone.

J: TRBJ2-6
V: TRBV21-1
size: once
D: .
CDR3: CASSKFRSGANVLTF
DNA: TGTGCCAGCAGCAAGTTCCGCTCTGGGGCCAACGTCCTGACTTTC

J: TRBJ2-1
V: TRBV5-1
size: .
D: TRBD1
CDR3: CASGTGQGWDEQFF
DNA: TGCGCCAGCGGGACGGGACAGGGTTGGGATGAGCAGTTCTTC

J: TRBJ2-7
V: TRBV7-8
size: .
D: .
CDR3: CASSLLSPGEGDEQYF
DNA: TGTGCCAGCAGCTTGTTAAGCCCCGGGGAAGGAGACGAGCAGTACTTC

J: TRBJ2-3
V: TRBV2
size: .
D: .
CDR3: CASNGNRAADTQYF
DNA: TGTGCCAGCAACGGAAACAGGGCGGCAGATACGCAGTATTTT

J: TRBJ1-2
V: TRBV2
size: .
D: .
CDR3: CASSESPRAYGYTF
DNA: TGTGCCAGCAGTGAGTCCCCCAGGGCCTATGGCTACACCTTC

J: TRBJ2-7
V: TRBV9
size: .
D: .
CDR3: CASSVGWAGSYEQYF
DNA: TGTGCCAGCAGCGTAGGCTGGGCGGGTTCCTACGAGCAGTACTTC

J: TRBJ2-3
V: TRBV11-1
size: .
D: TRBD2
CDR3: CASSLLAGNTQYF
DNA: TGTGCCAGCAGCTTACTAGCGGGGAATACGCAGTATTTT

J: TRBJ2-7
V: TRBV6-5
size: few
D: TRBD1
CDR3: CASSYSIQGASYEQYF
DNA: TGTGCCAGCAGTTACTCCATACAGGGGGCCTCCTACGAGCAGTACTTC

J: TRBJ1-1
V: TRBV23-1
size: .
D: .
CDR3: CASSQGKEESAEAFF
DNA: TGCGCCAGCAGTCAAGGTAAGGAGGAAAGCGCTGAAGCTTTCTTT

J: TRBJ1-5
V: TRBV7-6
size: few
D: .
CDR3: CASSLAARDPSNQPQHF
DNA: TGTGCCAGCAGCTTAGCTGCCAGAGACCCTAGCAATCAGCCCCAGCATTTT

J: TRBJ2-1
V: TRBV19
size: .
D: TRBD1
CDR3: CASSTHRGWYEQFF
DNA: TGTGCCAGTAGCACTCACAGGGGTTGGTATGAGCAGTTCTTC

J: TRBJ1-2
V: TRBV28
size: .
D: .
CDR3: CASSFRIYGYTF
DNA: TGTGCCAGCAGTTTTAGGATATATGGCTACACCTTC

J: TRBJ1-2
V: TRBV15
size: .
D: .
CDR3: CATSRDTTYGYTF
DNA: TGTGCCACCAGCAGAGACACCACCTATGGCTACACCTTC